The rows below give T cell receptor beta chains drawn from one sample of a study of cytomegalovirus exposure and HLA in healthy donors. The protocol was immunoSEQ multiplex PCR, while the TCRdb copy is restricted to in-frame clones and leaves out a portion. The data contain 100,000 or so clones, roughly 80% of them singletons. What was sequenced was PBMCs. All receptors come from a young man in good health and CMV-seropositive. CDR3s include the opening cysteine and the closing phenylalanine or tryptophan. Clone size is given for some rows only: seen once, a few or many times, or a class if the clone is expanded.

size	V	J	CDR3
NA	TRBV4-2	TRBJ2-7	CASSQSSSYEQYF
NA	TRBV28	TRBJ1-2	CASSSGQGSYGYTF
NA	TRBV7-9	TRBJ1-5	CASSLQGFNQPQHF
NA	TRBV19	TRBJ2-1	CASSTPGQLNEQFF
NA	TRBV11-1	TRBJ1-2	CASARDRVYGYTF
NA	TRBV7-9	TRBJ2-2	CASSLVTTGGPGELFF
NA	TRBV29-1	TRBJ1-5	CSVAGDSNQPQHF
NA	TRBV7-3	TRBJ2-3	CASSSSPGDTQYF
NA	TRBV6-5	TRBJ1-4	CASSSRDIPEKLFF
NA	TRBV2	TRBJ1-1	CASTGRASPFF
NA	TRBV7-9	TRBJ1-1	CASSFGDVRKNTEAFF
NA	TRBV5-6	TRBJ1-6	CASSWGTGPNINSPLHF
NA	TRBV7-2	TRBJ2-5	CASSLLILAGGQETQYF
NA	TRBV7-2	TRBJ2-7	CASSSDRDTIYEQYF
few	TRBV27	TRBJ1-4	CASKQGTHRTTNEKLFF
few	TRBV28	TRBJ1-1	CASSHPREADTEAFF
NA	TRBV7-2	TRBJ1-5	CASSSGSNQPQHF